Given below is one T cell receptor (beta chain) in context. The data are from a study of blood T cell repertoires in COVID-19. Study overall: The United States, Italy and Spain provided the acute and convalescent COVID-19 samples. PBMCs, B-cell-depleted T cells, or T cells provided the cDNA or gDNA that made up the material.

Original methodology: How many nucleated cells were present was estimated from reference gene primer amplification. Here immunoSEQ multiplex PCR was the method, and the copy in TCRdb shows in-frame clones only, minus some. Clonal size and the V and J genes are those of that table, whereas D and trimming came from the DNA. The top ten clones hold roughly 12% of a sample with fewer than 200,000 clones, roughly 79% of them seen once. V was pared by 3 bases and J by 4 bases, with 6 bases of the junction left unmatched. The CDR3 is made up of 15 amino acids. Germline assignment: CDR1 MNHNS and CDR2 SASEGT. Enrolled during active infection, Seattle patients were then followed longitudinally.

The material sequenced was peripheral blood. This clonotype was obtained from a woman older than 75 with COVID-19, enrolled during active disease. This chain links TRBV6-1 with TRBJ1-2, with 9 bases matching TRBD1. The CDR3 loop reads CASSEWGQGSYGYTF. The CDR3 DNA follows: TGTGCCAGCAGTGAGTGGGGACAGGGAAGCTATGGCTACACCTTC.